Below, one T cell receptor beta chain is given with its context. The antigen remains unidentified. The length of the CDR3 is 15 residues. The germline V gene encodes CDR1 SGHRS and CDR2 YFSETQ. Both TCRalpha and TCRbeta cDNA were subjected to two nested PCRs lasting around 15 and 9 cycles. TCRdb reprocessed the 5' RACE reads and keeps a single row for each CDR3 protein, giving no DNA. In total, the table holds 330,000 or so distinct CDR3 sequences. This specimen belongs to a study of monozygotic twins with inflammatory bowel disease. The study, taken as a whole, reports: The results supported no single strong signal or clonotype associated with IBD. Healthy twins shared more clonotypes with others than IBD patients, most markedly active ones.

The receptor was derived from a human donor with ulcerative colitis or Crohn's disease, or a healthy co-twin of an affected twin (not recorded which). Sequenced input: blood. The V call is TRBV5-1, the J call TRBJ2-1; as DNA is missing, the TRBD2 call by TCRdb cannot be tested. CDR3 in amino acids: CASSLLLAGEGEQFF.